A single sample is the source of the 32 T cell receptor beta chains below, sequenced in a study of T cells in localized non-small cell lung cancer. Method: immunoSEQ multiplex PCR; TCRdb's copy keeps in-frame clones and lacks some. This sample carries some 22,000 clones, 80% to 85% of them seen once, and the ten largest clones take around 4.8%. This sample comprised PBMCs, obtained before any cancer treatment. These receptors all come from a man between 40 and 70 years old with stage II lung adenocarcinoma.

This chain connects TRBV9 to TRBJ2-3; the match to TRBD1 covers 10 bases. The CDR3 is 17 residues long. Germline V CDR1 and CDR2: SGDLS, YYNGEE. The J segment lost 1 base and the V segment lost 3 bases, leaving 8 bases of the junction unmatched. The CDR3 DNA is TGTGCCAGCAGCGCAGGCCGGACAGGGGGTGGCACAGATACGCAGTATTTT. Translated, it gives CASSAGRTGGGTDTQYF.

V is TRBV10-1 and J is TRBJ1-6, with D possibly matching TRBD1 (6 bases). Germline V gene data show CDR1 as WNHNN and CDR2 as SYGVQD (reference sequence). This CDR3 region has 14 residues. Trimming cost V 5 bases and J 7 bases, with 12 bases left between them. CDR3 amino acids: CASSWGGANSPLHF. The CDR3 nucleotides are TGCGCCAGCAGTTGGGGGGGGGCGAATTCACCCCTCCACTTT.

V and J are TRBV28 and TRBJ2-7, with 12 bases identical to TRBD1. Germline V gives CDR1 MDHEN, CDR2 SYDVKM. The CDR3 extends over 16 amino acids. With 5 bases clipped from V and 1 base from J, the junction kept 6 bases outside the gene matches. This CDR3 reads CASSRDRGLQSYEQYF. CDR3 sequence (DNA): TGTGCCAGCAGTCGGGACAGGGGGCTGCAGTCCTACGAGCAGTACTTC.

The chain couples TRBV7-3 to TRBJ1-1; TRBD1 matches 10 bases. The CDR3 consists of 17 residues. Germline CDR1 is SGHTA and CDR2 is FQGTGA. V was pared by 5 bases and J by 5 bases, with 14 bases of the junction left unmatched. The CDR3 DNA follows: TGTGCCAGCAGCCCAAGAAGGGACAGGGGTGAACATACTGAAGCTTTCTTT. Its translation: CASSPRRDRGEHTEAFF.

V is TRBV6-4 and J is TRBJ2-1, with 8 bases aligning to TRBD2. Trimming removed 2 bases from V and 7 bases from J; junction bases left unmatched: 10. From germline, CDR1 is MRHNA and CDR2 SNTAGT. The CDR3 totals 16 residues. The CDR3 bases are TGTGCCAGCAGTGACCCCGGTCGCGGGGGGAGTAATGAGCAGTTCTTC. This encodes CASSDPGRGGSNEQFF.

The chain recombines TRBV9 with TRBJ2-1; TRBD2 matches at 7 bases. The CDR3 has 15 amino acids. Per germline, CDR1 SGDLS and CDR2 YYNGEE. The ends lost 0 bases at V and 8 bases at J; junction bases unmatched: 8. CDR3 in amino acids: CASSVGAGDKDEQFF. CDR3 nucleotides: TGTGCCAGCAGCGTAGGGGCGGGGGATAAGGATGAGCAGTTCTTC.

The chain employs TRBV11-2 and TRBJ1-1; 9 positions agree with TRBD1. The CDR3 loop spans 16 amino acids. Germline CDR1 is SGHAT and CDR2 is FQNNGV. The V gene end was trimmed by 5 bases and the J gene end by 0 bases; junction bases not matched to a gene: 7. CDR3 nucleotide sequence: TGTGCCAGCAGCGAAGGGACAGGGTTACTGAACACTGAAGCTTTCTTT. Its translation is CASSEGTGLLNTEAFF.

The V and J genes are TRBV2 and TRBJ2-5, with 8 bases fitting TRBD1. The CDR3 has 13 residues. Germline V gene sequence: CDR1 SNHLY, CDR2 FYNNEI. V gave up 5 bases and J gave up 5 bases; unmatched junction bases: 4. The CDR3 coding sequence is TGTGCCAGCAGTCCGGACAGGGCCGAGACCCAGTACTTC. Translating it yields CASSPDRAETQYF.

The J gene is TRBJ2-1, the V gene TRBV11-3; weak D call: TRBD2 (5 bases). Between the trimmed V and J ends, which lost 2 bases and 7 bases, there was a span of 12 bases. The germline CDR1 and CDR2 sequences are SGHNT and YENEEA. This CDR3 is 14 amino acids long. This CDR3 is CASSLRGSANEQFF. CDR3 bases: TGTGCCAGCAGCTTACGTGGGAGCGCGAATGAGCAGTTCTTC.

This clone came up once. The V and J genes are TRBV7-3 and TRBJ2-1, with D maybe TRBD2 (6 bases). Germline lookup yields CDR1 SGHTA and CDR2 FQGTGA. CDR3 length equals 16 residues. V was shortened by 2 bases and J by 1 base, with 12 bases between the two germline ends. In DNA, the CDR3 is TGTGCCAGCAGCTTATCGGGGGATAGATCCTACAATGAGCAGTTCTTC. Translated: CASSLSGDRSYNEQFF. Supplemented by reference TRBV7-3 and TRBJ2-1, the full variable domain reads GAGVSQTPSNKVTEKGKYVELRCDPISGHTALYWYRQSLGQGPEFLIYFQGTGAADDSGLPNDRFFAVRPEGSVSTLKIQRTERGDSAVYLCASSLSGDRSYNEQFFGPGTRLTVL.

The rearrangement uses TRBV4-2 and TRBJ2-3, with 7 bases fitting TRBD2. The CDR3 runs 15 residues. The V gene end was trimmed by 2 bases and the J gene end by 1 base; junction bases not matched to a gene: 3. Germline lookup yields CDR1 LGHNA and CDR2 YNFKEQ. DNA for the CDR3: TGTGCCAGCAGCCAAAGCCTAGCGGGCACAGATACGCAGTATTTT. Protein sequence: CASSQSLAGTDTQYF.

This chain joins TRBV2 and TRBJ1-6, with D tentatively TRBD1 (6 bases). With 7 bases removed from V and 7 bases from J, the gap between germline ends came to 14 bases. The CDR3 spans 14 residues. Germline values: CDR1 SNHLY, CDR2 FYNNEI. The DNA for the CDR3 is TGTGCCAGCAACCCACAGGGTACGAATTCACCCCTCCACTTT. Translated: CASNPQGTNSPLHF.

This clone showed up just a few times. This chain joins TRBV4-2 and TRBJ1-1; 9 positions match TRBD1. CDR3 length equals 16 residues. Germline V gene data show CDR1 as LGHNA and CDR2 as YNFKEQ. V lost 4 bases to trimming and J lost 2 bases; unmatched junction nucleotides: 8. DNA of the CDR3: TGTGCCAGCAGCCGGGACAGGGACAGGGTAAACACTGAAGCTTTCTTT. Its protein is CASSRDRDRVNTEAFF.

The genes are TRBV6-5 and TRBJ1-5; D might be TRBD1 (5 bases). Trimming removed 5 bases at V and 3 bases at J, with 11 bases between. Germline assignment: CDR1 MNHEY and CDR2 SVGAGI. CDR3 length: 14 amino acids. The CDR3 DNA reads as TGTGCCAGCAGTCCCCGCAGGGACAATCAGCCCCAGCATTTT. This gives the protein CASSPRRDNQPQHF.

This chain's CDR3 is CASSLSSGQGISEQYF. CDR3 DNA: TGTGCCAGCAGCCTCTCCTCCGGACAGGGGATTTCCGAGCAGTACTTC. The chain is built from TRBV14 and TRBJ2-7, with 9 positions matching TRBD1. The CDR3 has 16 residues. Per germline, CDR1 SGHDN and CDR2 FVKESK. Germline trimming cut 4 bases from V and 6 bases from J; bases unmatched to any gene: 13.

The V gene is TRBV5-1, the J gene TRBJ1-2, with a weak D call TRBD1 (5 bases). CDR3 size: 14 residues. In germline, CDR1 is SGHRS, CDR2 YFSETQ. V gave up 2 bases and J gave up 0 bases, with 8 bases separating them. The CDR3 loop reads CASSFMTANYGYTF. For the CDR3, the DNA is TGCGCCAGCAGCTTTATGACAGCTAACTATGGCTACACCTTC.

This chain joins TRBV6-5 and TRBJ1-1; D is perhaps TRBD1 (6 bases). The CDR3 extends over 11 amino acids. The V and J ends lost 2 bases and 10 bases respectively, with 8 bases between them. Per germline, CDR1 MNHEY and CDR2 SVGAGI. In DNA form, the CDR3 reads TGTGCCAGCAGTTACGCAGGGGCAGCTTTCTTT. Amino acid sequence: CASSYAGAAFF.

In this sample, this clone turned up a few times. V and J are TRBV7-2 and TRBJ2-1; 9 nucleotides match TRBD2. The CDR3 covers 16 residues. The ends lost 1 base at V and 3 bases at J; junction bases unmatched: 4. CDR1 and CDR2 from the germline V gene are SGHTA and FQGNSA. The CDR3 loop reads CASSLEGSGGYNEQFF. The CDR3 DNA is TGTGCCAGCAGCTTAGAGGGTAGCGGGGGCTACAATGAGCAGTTCTTC.

This chain joins TRBV6-5 and TRBJ1-1; 7 bases map to TRBD1. V lost 8 bases, J lost 0 bases, and 6 bases stayed unmatched. There are 14 residues in the CDR3. CDR1 is MNHEY, CDR2 SVGAGI, per germline. The CDR3 DNA follows: TGTGCCAGCGGCAGGGGGGACCTGAACACTGAAGCTTTCTTT. Its translation: CASGRGDLNTEAFF.

The rearrangement uses TRBV7-9 and TRBJ2-7, with 9 nucleotides matching TRBD1. Germline loops: CDR1 SEHNR, CDR2 FQNEAQ (reference sequence). With 3 bases clipped from V and 6 bases from J, the junction kept 6 bases outside the gene matches. CDR3 length: 14 amino acids. Written as DNA, the CDR3 is TGTGCCAGCAGCTTGGGACAGGGTTTAAGCGAGCAGTACTTC. This codes for CASSLGQGLSEQYF. Drawing the rest from reference TRBV7-9 and TRBJ2-7, the complete variable domain is DTGVSQNPRHKITKRGQNVTFRCDPISEHNRLYWYRQTLGQGPEFLTYFQNEAQLEKSRLLSDRFSAERPKGSFSTLEIQRTEQGDSAMYLCASSLGQGLSEQYFGPGTRLTVT.

The sample holds one count of this clone. This CDR3 is CASSVQANTEAFF. The CDR3 DNA reads TGTGCCAGCAGCGTACAGGCGAACACTGAAGCTTTCTTT. The rearrangement joins TRBV7-2 to TRBJ1-1; weak D call: TRBD1 (5 bases). V was clipped by 5 bases and J by 1 base, with 8 bases between them. The CDR3 loop spans 13 amino acids. Germline V gene data show CDR1 as SGHTA and CDR2 as FQGNSA.

This sequence joins TRBV10-3 and TRBJ1-1, with a possible D match to TRBD1 (5 bases). The CDR3 spans 14 residues. Germline CDR1 is ENHRY and CDR2 is SYGVKD. Trimming took 10 bases from V and 4 from J, leaving 19 bases between them. This CDR3 is CATTSRDRSTEAFF. In nucleotides, the CDR3 is TGTGCCACTACCTCCAGGGACCGGAGCACTGAAGCTTTCTTT.

This clone was seen only a few times. The rearrangement uses TRBV7-9 and TRBJ2-1; D is possibly TRBD1 (5 bases). The germline CDR1 and CDR2 sequences are SEHNR and FQNEAQ (reference sequence). CDR3 length equals 14 residues. Trimming cost V 2 bases and J 8 bases, with 13 bases left between them. This CDR3 is CASSLSWTSYEQFF. Here the CDR3 DNA reads TGTGCCAGCAGCTTAAGCTGGACATCATATGAGCAGTTCTTC.

This chain links TRBV5-8 with TRBJ2-2; weak D call: TRBD2 (6 bases). With 5 bases removed from V and 2 bases from J, the gap between germline ends came to 10 bases. This CDR3 region has 14 residues. Germline V CDR1 and CDR2: SGHTS, YDEGEE. The CDR3 loop is CASRLAPNTGELFF. The CDR3 coding sequence is TGTGCCAGCAGACTAGCTCCTAACACCGGGGAGCTGTTTTTT.

The rearrangement links TRBV9 to TRBJ1-3; D remains unclear. Per the germline V gene, CDR1 is SGDLS and CDR2 is YYNGEE. Trimming shortened V by 4 bases and J by 0 bases, and 14 bases separated the two germline ends. The CDR3 runs 16 residues. The CDR3 reads CASSPGLSFSGNTIYF. In DNA form, the CDR3 reads TGTGCCAGCAGCCCCGGACTGAGCTTCTCTGGAAACACCATATATTTT. The whole variable domain, remainder taken from reference TRBV9 and TRBJ1-3, is DSGVTQTPKHLITATGQRVTLRCSPRSGDLSVYWYQQSLDQGLQFLIQYYNGEERAKGNILERFSAQQFPDLHSELNLSSLELGDSALYFCASSPGLSFSGNTIYFGEGSWLTVV.

Worth noting for this clone: The junction departs from the called germline gene at one end, perhaps through a read error. The chain employs TRBV7-7 and TRBJ2-5; no reliable D call. Germline V lookup: CDR1 SSHAT, CDR2 FNYEAQ (reference sequence). The CDR3 runs 15 residues. CDR3 sequence: CASSLDNTAKETQYF. The CDR3 DNA reads TGTGCTAGCAGCTTAGACAATACCGCAAAAGAGACCCAGTACTTC.

This clone was counted between two and nine times. V and J are TRBV19 and TRBJ1-2, with 8 bases aligning to TRBD1. CDR3 length: 13 residues. From germline, CDR1 is LNHDA and CDR2 SQIVND (reference sequence). V was clipped by 6 bases and J by 5 bases; unmatched bases: 5. Here the CDR3 reads CASSPDREYGYTF. CDR3 in DNA: TGTGCCAGTAGCCCGGACAGGGAGTATGGCTACACCTTC.

The genes are TRBV5-4 and TRBJ1-1, with D unresolved. Deletions cut 4 bases from V and 7 bases from J, with 14 bases between. This CDR3 is built from 13 residues. Looked up from germline, CDR1 is SGHNT and CDR2 is YYREEE (reference sequence). CDR3: CASSADRAYEAFF. The CDR3 nucleotides are TGTGCCAGCAGCGCCGACCGGGCCTATGAAGCTTTCTTT. The full variable domain, rest sourced from reference TRBV5-4 and TRBJ1-1, is ETGVTQSPTHLIKTRGQQVTLRCSSQSGHNTVSWYQQALGQGPQFIFQYYREEENGRGNFPPRFSGLQFPNYSSELNVNALELDDSALYLCASSADRAYEAFFGQGTRLTVV.

The rearrangement uses TRBV9 and TRBJ2-7, with D unclear. The germline V gene has CDR1 SGDLS and CDR2 YYNGEE. The V and J ends lost 0 bases and 0 bases respectively, with 13 bases between them. This CDR3 has 16 residues. The CDR3 DNA is TGTGCCAGCAGCGTAGGGCTGATAACCCACTCCTACGAGCAGTACTTC. Protein product: CASSVGLITHSYEQYF.

The chain uses TRBV5-1 and TRBJ1-3; 7 bases line up with TRBD1. With V trimmed by 5 bases and J by 0 bases, 8 bases remained unmatched. CDR3 size: 16 residues. The germline V gene encodes CDR1 SGHRS and CDR2 YFSETQ. As DNA, the CDR3 is TGCGCCAGCAGTTACGCGGGGACAGACTCTGGAAACACCATATATTTT. Its translation: CASSYAGTDSGNTIYF.

This chain connects TRBV27 to TRBJ1-2, with a tentative D call TRBD1 (6 bases). The CDR3 has 14 residues. The ends were cut back, 6 bases at V and 8 bases at J, with 19 bases in the middle. Germline values: CDR1 MNHEY, CDR2 SMNVEV (reference sequence). CDR3 loop: CASRNRALREGYTF. DNA for the CDR3: TGTGCCAGCAGAAACAGGGCCCTCCGTGAGGGCTACACCTTC.

The V and J genes are TRBV4-1 and TRBJ2-1; possibly TRBD2 for D (6 bases). The CDR3 loop spans 17 amino acids. V lost 6 bases and J lost 0, with 18 bases in between. Per the germline V gene, CDR1 is MGHRA and CDR2 is YSYEKL. This chain's CDR3 is CASSLIVSGLSYNEQFF. CDR3 nucleotide sequence: TGCGCCAGCAGTCTCATCGTGAGCGGGCTCTCCTACAATGAGCAGTTCTTC.